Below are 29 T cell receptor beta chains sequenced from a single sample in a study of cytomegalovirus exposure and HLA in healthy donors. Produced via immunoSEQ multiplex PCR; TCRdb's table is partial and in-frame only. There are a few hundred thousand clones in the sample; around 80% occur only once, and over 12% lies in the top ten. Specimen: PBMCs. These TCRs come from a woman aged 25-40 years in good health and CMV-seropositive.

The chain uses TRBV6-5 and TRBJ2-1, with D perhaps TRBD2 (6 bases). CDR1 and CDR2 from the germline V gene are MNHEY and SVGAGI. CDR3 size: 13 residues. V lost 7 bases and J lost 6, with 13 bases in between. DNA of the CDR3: TGTGCCAGCATCGGGGGAAATTCCAATGAGCAGTTCTTC. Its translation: CASIGGNSNEQFF.

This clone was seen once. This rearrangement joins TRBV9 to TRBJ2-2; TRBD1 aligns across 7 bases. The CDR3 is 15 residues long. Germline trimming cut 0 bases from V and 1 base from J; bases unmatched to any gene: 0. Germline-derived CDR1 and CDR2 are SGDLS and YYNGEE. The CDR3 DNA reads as TGTGCCAGCAGCGTAGCAGGGGGGAACACCGGGGAGCTGTTTTTT. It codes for CASSVAGGNTGELFF.

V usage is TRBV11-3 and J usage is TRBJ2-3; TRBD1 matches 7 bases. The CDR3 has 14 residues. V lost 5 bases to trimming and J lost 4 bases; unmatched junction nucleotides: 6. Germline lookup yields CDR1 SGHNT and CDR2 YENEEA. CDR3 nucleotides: TGTGCCAGCAGCCCAGGGACAGCAGCAGATACGCAGTATTTT. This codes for CASSPGTAADTQYF.

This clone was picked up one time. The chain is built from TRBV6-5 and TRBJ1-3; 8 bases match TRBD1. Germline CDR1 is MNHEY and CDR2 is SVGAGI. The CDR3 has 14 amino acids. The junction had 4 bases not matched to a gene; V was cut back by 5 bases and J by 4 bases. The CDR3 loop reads CASSAGGEGNTIYF. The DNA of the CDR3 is TGTGCCAGCAGTGCAGGGGGCGAGGGAAACACCATATATTTT.

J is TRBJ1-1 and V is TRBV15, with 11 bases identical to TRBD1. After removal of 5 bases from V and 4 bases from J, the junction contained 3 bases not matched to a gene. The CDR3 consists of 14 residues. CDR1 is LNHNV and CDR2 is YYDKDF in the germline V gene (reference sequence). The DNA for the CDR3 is TGTGCCACCAGCTGGGACAGGGGGAGCACTGAAGCTTTCTTT. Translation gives CATSWDRGSTEAFF.

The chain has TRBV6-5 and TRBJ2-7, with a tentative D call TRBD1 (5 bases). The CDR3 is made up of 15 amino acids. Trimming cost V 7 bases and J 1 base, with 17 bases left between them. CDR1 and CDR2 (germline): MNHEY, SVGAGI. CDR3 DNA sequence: TGTGCCAGCACACCTTCAACCGACAGTTCCTACGAGCAGTACTTC. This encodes CASTPSTDSSYEQYF.

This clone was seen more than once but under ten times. The CDR3 DNA reads as TGCGCCAGCAGGGCCATGAGGAACACCGGGGAGCTGTTTTTT. Its translation: CASRAMRNTGELFF. The chain couples TRBV10-1 to TRBJ2-2, with D hard to call. V was shortened by 6 bases and J by 1 base, with 9 bases between the two germline ends. CDR1 is WNHNN, CDR2 SYGVQD, per germline (reference sequence). The CDR3 consists of 14 residues.

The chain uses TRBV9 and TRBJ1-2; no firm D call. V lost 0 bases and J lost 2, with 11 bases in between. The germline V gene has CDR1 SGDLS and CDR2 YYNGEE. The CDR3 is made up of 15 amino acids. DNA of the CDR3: TGTGCCAGCAGCGTAGGATCCACGGGGAACTATGGCTACACCTTC. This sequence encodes CASSVGSTGNYGYTF.

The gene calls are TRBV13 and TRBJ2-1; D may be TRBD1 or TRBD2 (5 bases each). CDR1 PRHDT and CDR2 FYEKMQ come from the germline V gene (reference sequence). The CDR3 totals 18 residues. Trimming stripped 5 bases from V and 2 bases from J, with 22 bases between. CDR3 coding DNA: TGTGCCAGCAGCCGTAACCCTGACCACCGGGACCCCTACAATGAGCAGTTCTTC. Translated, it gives CASSRNPDHRDPYNEQFF.

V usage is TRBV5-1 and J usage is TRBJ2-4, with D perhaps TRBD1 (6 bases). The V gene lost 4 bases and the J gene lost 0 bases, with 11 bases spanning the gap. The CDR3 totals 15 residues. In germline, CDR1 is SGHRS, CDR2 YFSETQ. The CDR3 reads CASSLDRRAKNIQYF. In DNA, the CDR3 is TGCGCCAGCAGCCTAGACAGGAGAGCCAAAAACATTCAGTACTTC.

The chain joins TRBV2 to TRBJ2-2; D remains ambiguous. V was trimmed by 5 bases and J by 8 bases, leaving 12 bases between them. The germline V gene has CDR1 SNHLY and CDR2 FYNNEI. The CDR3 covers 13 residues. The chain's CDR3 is CASSIGPQGELFF. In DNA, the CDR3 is TGTGCCAGCAGTATAGGGCCCCAGGGGGAGCTGTTTTTT.

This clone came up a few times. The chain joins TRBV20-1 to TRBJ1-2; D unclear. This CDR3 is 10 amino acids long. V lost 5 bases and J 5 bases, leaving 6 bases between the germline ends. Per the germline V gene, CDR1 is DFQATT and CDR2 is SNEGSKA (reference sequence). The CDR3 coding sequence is TGCAGTGCTCCTAGTTATGGCTACACCTTC. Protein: CSAPSYGYTF.

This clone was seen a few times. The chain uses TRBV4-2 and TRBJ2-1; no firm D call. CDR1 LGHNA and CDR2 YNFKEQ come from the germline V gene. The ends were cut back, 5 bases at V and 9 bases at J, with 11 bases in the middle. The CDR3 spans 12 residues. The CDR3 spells CASSYTSGEQFF. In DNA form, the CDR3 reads TGTGCCAGCAGCTATACCTCGGGTGAGCAGTTCTTC.

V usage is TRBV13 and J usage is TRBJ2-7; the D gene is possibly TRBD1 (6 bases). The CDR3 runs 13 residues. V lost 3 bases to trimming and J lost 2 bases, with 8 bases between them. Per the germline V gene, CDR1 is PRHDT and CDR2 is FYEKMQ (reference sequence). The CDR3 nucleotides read TGTGCCAGCAGCTTCGGACAGCCCTACGAGCAGTACTTC. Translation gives CASSFGQPYEQYF.

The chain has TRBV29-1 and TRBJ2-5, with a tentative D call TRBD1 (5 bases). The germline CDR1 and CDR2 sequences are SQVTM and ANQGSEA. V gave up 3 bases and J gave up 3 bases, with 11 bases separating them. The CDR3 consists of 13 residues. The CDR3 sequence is CSVEGSREETQYF. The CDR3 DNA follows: TGCAGCGTTGAGGGATCCAGGGAAGAGACCCAGTACTTC.

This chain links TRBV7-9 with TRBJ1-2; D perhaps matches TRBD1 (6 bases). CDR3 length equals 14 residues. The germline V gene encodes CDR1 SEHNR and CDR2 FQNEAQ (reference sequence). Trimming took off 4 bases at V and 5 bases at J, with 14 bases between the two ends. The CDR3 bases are TGTGCCAGCAGCTCCCGGACAGCTAGTTATGGCTACACCTTC. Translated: CASSSRTASYGYTF.

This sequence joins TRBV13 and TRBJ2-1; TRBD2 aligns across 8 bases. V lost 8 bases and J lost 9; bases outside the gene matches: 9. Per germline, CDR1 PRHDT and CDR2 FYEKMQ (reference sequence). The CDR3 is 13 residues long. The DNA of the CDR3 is TGTGCCAGCTCCTCCAGCGGGAGTAGTGAGCAGTTCTTC. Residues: CASSSSGSSEQFF.

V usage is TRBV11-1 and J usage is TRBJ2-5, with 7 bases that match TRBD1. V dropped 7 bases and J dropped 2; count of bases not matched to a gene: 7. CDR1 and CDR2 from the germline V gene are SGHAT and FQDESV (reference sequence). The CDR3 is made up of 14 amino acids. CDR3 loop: CASNAGTAQETQYF. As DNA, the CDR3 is TGTGCCAGCAACGCCGGGACAGCGCAAGAGACCCAGTACTTC.

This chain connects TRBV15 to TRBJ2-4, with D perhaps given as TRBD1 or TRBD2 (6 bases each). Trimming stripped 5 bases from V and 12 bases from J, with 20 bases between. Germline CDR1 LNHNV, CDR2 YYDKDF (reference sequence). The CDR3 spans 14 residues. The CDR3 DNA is TGTGCCACCAGCTCACGCGGGGCCCCAGGGGATCAGTACTTC. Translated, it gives CATSSRGAPGDQYF.

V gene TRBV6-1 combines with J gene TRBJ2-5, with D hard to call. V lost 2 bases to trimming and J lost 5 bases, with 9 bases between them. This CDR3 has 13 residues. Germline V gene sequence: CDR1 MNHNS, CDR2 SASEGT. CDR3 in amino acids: CASSEWILETQYF. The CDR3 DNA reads TGTGCCAGCAGTGAATGGATATTGGAGACCCAGTACTTC.

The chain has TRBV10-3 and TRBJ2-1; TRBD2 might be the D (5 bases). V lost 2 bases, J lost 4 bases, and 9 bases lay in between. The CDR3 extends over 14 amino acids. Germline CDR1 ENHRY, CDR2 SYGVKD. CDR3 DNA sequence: TGTGCCATCAGTGAGGGGAGCGCTTACAATGAGCAGTTCTTC. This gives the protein CAISEGSAYNEQFF.

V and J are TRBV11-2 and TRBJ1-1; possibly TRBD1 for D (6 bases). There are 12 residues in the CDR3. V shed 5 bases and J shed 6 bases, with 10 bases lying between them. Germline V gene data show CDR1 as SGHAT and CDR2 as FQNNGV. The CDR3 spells CASSPQGPEAFF. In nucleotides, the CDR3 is TGTGCCAGCAGCCCACAGGGCCCTGAAGCTTTCTTT.

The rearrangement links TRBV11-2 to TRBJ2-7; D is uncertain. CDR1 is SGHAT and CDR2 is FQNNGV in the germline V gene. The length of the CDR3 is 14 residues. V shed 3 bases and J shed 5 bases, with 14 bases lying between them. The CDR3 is CASSFSALGDEQYF. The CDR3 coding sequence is TGTGCCAGCAGCTTCTCAGCGCTTGGGGACGAGCAGTACTTC. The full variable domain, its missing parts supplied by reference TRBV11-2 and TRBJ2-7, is EAGVAQSPRYKIIEKRQSVAFWCNPISGHATLYWYQQILGQGPKLLIQFQNNGVVDDSQLPKDRFSAERLKGVDSTLKIQPAKLEDSAVYLCASSFSALGDEQYFGPGTRLTVT.

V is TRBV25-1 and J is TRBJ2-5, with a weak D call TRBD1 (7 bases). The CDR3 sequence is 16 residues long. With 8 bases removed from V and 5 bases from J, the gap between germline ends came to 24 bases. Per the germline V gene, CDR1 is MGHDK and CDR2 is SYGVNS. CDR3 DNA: TGTGCCAGCGGATGGAGGGCAGACAGGGCCGGGGAGACCCAGTACTTC. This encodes CASGWRADRAGETQYF.

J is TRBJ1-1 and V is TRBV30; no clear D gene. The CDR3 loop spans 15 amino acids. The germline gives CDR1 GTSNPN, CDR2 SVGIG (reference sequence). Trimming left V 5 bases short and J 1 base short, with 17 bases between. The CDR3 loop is CAWFHFGRENTEAFF. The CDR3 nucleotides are TGTGCCTGGTTTCATTTCGGACGGGAGAACACTGAAGCTTTCTTT.

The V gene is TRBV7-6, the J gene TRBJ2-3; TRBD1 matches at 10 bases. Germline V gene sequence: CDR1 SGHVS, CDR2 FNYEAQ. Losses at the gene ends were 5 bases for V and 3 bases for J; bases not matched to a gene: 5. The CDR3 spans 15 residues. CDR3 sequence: CASSPWDRGTDTQYF. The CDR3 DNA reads TGTGCCAGCAGCCCGTGGGACAGGGGAACAGATACGCAGTATTTT.

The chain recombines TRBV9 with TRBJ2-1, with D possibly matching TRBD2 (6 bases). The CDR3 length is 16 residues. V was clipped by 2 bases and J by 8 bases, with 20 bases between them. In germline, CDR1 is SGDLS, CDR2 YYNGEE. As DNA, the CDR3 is TGTGCCAGCAGCGTTACCGGGACTCCTCAGTTAGATGAGCAGTTCTTC. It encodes CASSVTGTPQLDEQFF.

In DNA, the CDR3 is TGTGCCAGCAGCTTGAGTGACAGGGGTATCGTGGAGACCCAGTACTTC. Translating gives CASSLSDRGIVETQYF. This chain uses TRBV5-6 with TRBJ2-5, with TRBD1 matching 8 bases. This CDR3 comprises 16 residues. The germline V gene has CDR1 SGHDT and CDR2 YYEEEE. V shed 1 base, J shed 5 bases, and the junction held 10 bases outside the gene matches.

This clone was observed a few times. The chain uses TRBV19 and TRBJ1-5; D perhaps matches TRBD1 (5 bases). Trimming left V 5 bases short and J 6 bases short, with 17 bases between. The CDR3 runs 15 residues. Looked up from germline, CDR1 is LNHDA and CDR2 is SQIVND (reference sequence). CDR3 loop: CASSWDRRLSQPQHF. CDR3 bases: TGTGCCAGTAGTTGGGACCGGAGGTTGAGTCAGCCCCAGCATTTT.